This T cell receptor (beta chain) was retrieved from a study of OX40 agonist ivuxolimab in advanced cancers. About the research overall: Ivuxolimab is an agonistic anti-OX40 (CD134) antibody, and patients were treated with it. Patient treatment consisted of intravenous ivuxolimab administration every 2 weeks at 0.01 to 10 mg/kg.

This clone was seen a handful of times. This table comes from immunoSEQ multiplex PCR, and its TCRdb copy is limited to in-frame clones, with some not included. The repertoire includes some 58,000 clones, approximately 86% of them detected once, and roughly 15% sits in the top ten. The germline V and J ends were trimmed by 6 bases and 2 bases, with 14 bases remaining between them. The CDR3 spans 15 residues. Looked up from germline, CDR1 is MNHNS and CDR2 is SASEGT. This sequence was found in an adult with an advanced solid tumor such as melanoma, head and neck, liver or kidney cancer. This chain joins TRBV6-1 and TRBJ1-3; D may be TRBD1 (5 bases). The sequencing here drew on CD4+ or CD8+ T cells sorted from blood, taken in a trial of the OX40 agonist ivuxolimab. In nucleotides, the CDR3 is TGTGCCAGCAGCGCAGGGACCTTCCCTGGAAACACCATATATTTT. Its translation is CASSAGTFPGNTIYF.